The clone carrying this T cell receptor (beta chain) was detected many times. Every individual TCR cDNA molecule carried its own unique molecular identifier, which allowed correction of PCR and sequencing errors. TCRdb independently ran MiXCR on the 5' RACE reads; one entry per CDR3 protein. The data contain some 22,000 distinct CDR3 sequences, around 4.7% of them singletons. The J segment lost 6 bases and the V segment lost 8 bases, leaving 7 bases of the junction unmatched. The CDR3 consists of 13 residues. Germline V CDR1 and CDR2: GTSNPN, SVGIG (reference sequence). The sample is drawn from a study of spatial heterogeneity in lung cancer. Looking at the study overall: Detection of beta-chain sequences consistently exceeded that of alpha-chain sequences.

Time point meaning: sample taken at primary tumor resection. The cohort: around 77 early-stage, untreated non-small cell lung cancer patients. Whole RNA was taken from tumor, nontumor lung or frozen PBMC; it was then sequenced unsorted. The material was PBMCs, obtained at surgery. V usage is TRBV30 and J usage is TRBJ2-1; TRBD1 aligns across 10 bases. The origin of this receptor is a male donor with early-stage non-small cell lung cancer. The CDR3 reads CARDRGHGNEQFF. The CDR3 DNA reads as TGTGCCCGCGACAGGGGGCACGGCAATGAGCAGTTCTTC.